One and the same sample provided the 14 T cell receptor beta chains below, sequenced in a study of T cell responses to AZD1222 COVID-19 vaccine. The assay was immunoSEQ multiplex PCR, and TCRdb's table has in-frame clones only and misses some. The repertoire holds roughly 100,000 clones, around nine tenths seen once, with 20% in the top ten. Sequences were derived from peripheral blood, sampled on day 0 of AZD1222 vaccination. All receptors derive from an adult in good health.

This rearrangement joins TRBV28 to TRBJ2-1, with TRBD1 matching 7 bases. CDR1 and CDR2 (germline): MDHEN, SYDVKM. V lost 5 bases to trimming and J lost 4 bases; unmatched junction nucleotides: 11. CDR3 size: 16 residues. The CDR3: CASSPLGSGGYNEQFF. The CDR3 region has the DNA TGTGCCAGCAGTCCACTGGGTTCAGGGGGTTACAATGAGCAGTTCTTC. Variable domain in full (rest from reference TRBV28 and TRBJ2-1): DVKVTQSSRYLVKRTGEKVFLECVQDMDHENMFWYRQDPGLGLRLIYFSYDVKMKEKGDIPEGYSVSREKKERFSLILESASTNQTSMYLCASSPLGSGGYNEQFFGPGTRLTVL.

The chain is built from TRBV11-2 and TRBJ2-7, with a weak D call TRBD1 (5 bases). The CDR3 sequence is 12 residues long. V was clipped by 6 bases and J by 9 bases, with 15 bases between them. The germline CDR1 and CDR2 sequences are SGHAT and FQNNGV. CDR3 protein: CASRDEGVVQYF. DNA for the CDR3: TGTGCCAGCAGAGATGAAGGGGTTGTGCAGTACTTC.

The rearrangement links TRBV6-5 to TRBJ2-7; the D call may be TRBD1 or TRBD2 (5 bases each). CDR1 is MNHEY, CDR2 SVGAGI, per germline. This CDR3 has 15 residues. Trimming took 8 bases from V and 2 from J, leaving 19 bases between them. CDR3 nucleotide sequence: TGTGCCAGCGTCAGGGACGGGCAGTCCGCCTACGAGCAGTACTTC. Translated: CASVRDGQSAYEQYF.

This chain joins TRBV12-5 and TRBJ1-5; 7 bases match TRBD1. The germline V gene encodes CDR1 LGHNT and CDR2 FRNRAP. The J segment lost 2 bases and the V segment lost 0 bases, leaving 19 bases of the junction unmatched. The CDR3 loop spans 21 amino acids. CDR3 loop: CASGLVQFLGTATSGNQPQHF. The CDR3 DNA is TGTGCTAGTGGTTTGGTACAATTCTTGGGGACAGCGACCTCCGGCAATCAGCCCCAGCATTTT.

This clone has more than one count but fewer than ten. In DNA form, the CDR3 reads TGTGCCAGCAGCGTAAATTCAGGGGTTCGAAATTCACCCCTCCACTTT. This translates into CASSVNSGVRNSPLHF. The V and J genes are TRBV9 and TRBJ1-6; possibly TRBD1 for D (6 bases). This CDR3 has 16 amino acids. In germline, CDR1 is SGDLS, CDR2 YYNGEE. The germline V and J ends were trimmed by 1 base and 7 bases, with 15 bases remaining between them.

This rearrangement joins TRBV5-5 to TRBJ2-7, with 7 bases fitting TRBD2. The CDR3 loop spans 14 amino acids. The trim removed 6 bases at V and 1 base at J, leaving 7 bases unmatched. Germline CDR1 reads SGHKS; CDR2 reads YYEKEE (reference sequence). CDR3 DNA sequence: TGTGCCAGCACCGAGACTAGCCCGTCCTACGAGCAGTACTTC. Its translation is CASTETSPSYEQYF.

The J gene is TRBJ1-1, the V gene TRBV19; TRBD1 matches at 7 bases. The CDR3 consists of 15 residues. The J segment lost 11 bases and the V segment lost 3 bases, leaving 15 bases of the junction unmatched. Germline values: CDR1 LNHDA, CDR2 SQIVND (reference sequence). The CDR3 sequence: CASSISGTARKGAFF. The DNA for the CDR3 is TGTGCCAGTAGTATCTCCGGGACAGCGCGAAAGGGGGCTTTCTTT.

The V and J genes are TRBV4-1 and TRBJ2-3; 11 nucleotides agree with TRBD2. V lost 1 base and J lost 3; bases outside the gene matches: 9. CDR1 is MGHRA and CDR2 is YSYEKL in the germline V gene. This CDR3 has 18 amino acids. The CDR3 spells CASSQVGVSGRGTDTQYF. The CDR3 nucleotides are TGCGCCAGCAGCCAAGTGGGGGTTAGCGGGAGGGGAACAGATACGCAGTATTTT.

The chain has TRBV30 and TRBJ2-7, with D perhaps matching TRBD2 (6 bases). The CDR3 loop spans 11 amino acids. Germline lookup yields CDR1 GTSNPN and CDR2 SVGIG (reference sequence). V lost 2 bases, J lost 7 bases, and 9 bases lay in between. The CDR3 reads CAWSFRGEQYF. The CDR3 bases are TGTGCCTGGAGTTTTCGGGGGGAGCAGTACTTC.

This clone has only one observation. The chain uses TRBV4-3 and TRBJ2-3; D is unresolved. V was cut by 0 bases and J by 2 bases, with 12 bases left in between. The length of the CDR3 is 16 residues. Per germline, CDR1 LGHNA and CDR2 YSLEER. The CDR3 coding sequence is TGCGCCAGCAGCCAAGACCACAGCGAAGTCACAGATACGCAGTATTTT. Translated, it gives CASSQDHSEVTDTQYF.

The chain couples TRBV27 to TRBJ2-5, with 7 bases lining up with TRBD2. Germline CDR1 is MNHEY and CDR2 is SMNVEV (reference sequence). Trimming at V came to 5 bases and at J to 2 bases, leaving 14 bases not matched to a gene. The CDR3 is made up of 17 amino acids. CDR3 sequence (DNA): TGTGCCAGCAGTCCAACCGGCTGGGAGGGCTATCAAGAGACCCAGTACTTC. Translated, it gives CASSPTGWEGYQETQYF.

This chain's CDR3 is CASSYLLAGSREQYF. In DNA, the CDR3 is TGTGCCAGCAGTTACTTACTAGCGGGATCCCGGGAGCAGTACTTC. The chain has TRBV6-5 and TRBJ2-7; 10 bases are shared with TRBD2. This CDR3 region has 15 residues. The germline V gene encodes CDR1 MNHEY and CDR2 SVGAGI. V shed 1 base, J shed 7 bases, and the junction held 7 bases outside the gene matches.

The chain has TRBV7-2 and TRBJ2-5, with D possibly being TRBD1 (6 bases). V was shortened by 6 bases and J by 2 bases, with 10 bases between the two germline ends. Per germline, CDR1 SGHTA and CDR2 FQGNSA. The CDR3 runs to 13 residues. In DNA, the CDR3 is TGTGCCAGCAGTTGGACAGAACAAGAGACCCAGTACTTC. Translating it yields CASSWTEQETQYF.

This clone was counted only a few times. The chain recombines TRBV28 with TRBJ1-1, with D unclear. Germline values: CDR1 MDHEN, CDR2 SYDVKM. V lost 4 bases to trimming and J lost 3 bases, with 6 bases between them. The CDR3 covers 12 residues. Written as DNA, the CDR3 is TGTGCCAGCAGTTCCCCCTACACTGAAGCTTTCTTT. Its translation is CASSSPYTEAFF.